What follows is one T cell receptor (beta chain) and its context. This record belongs to a study of blood T cell repertoires in COVID-19. The CDR3 contains 13 residues. Germline CDR1 and CDR2: MDHEN and SYDVKM. The V end was cut by 6 bases, the J end by 3 bases, with 12 bases between. Profiling relied on immunoSEQ multiplex PCR, and the TCRdb table lists in-frame clones only, not all of them. Found here are some 100,000 clones, more than 65% of them singletons; the top ten hold roughly a third. The clonotype comes from a man aged 70 or older with active or convalescent COVID-19. The rearrangement uses TRBV28 and TRBJ2-7, with a possible D match to TRBD1 (6 bases). The sequenced sample was peripheral blood. This CDR3 reads CASSPTGVYEQYF. The DNA of the CDR3 is TGTGCCAGCAGCCCGACAGGAGTCTACGAGCAGTACTTC.